The source of this T cell receptor (beta chain) is a study of blood T cell repertoires in COVID-19. Study details: Donors in the United States, Italy and Spain gave samples during acute or convalescent COVID-19. Sources were T cells, B-cell-depleted T cells, or PBMCs; the material itself was cDNA or gDNA.

This clone was detected only once. Germline V gene sequence: CDR1 KGHDR, CDR2 SFDVKD. Trimming pared 4 bases from V and 4 bases from J, leaving 11 bases between. The CDR3 has 14 amino acids. Per the study methods: Cell counts per sample came from amplifying reference gene primers. The data were produced by immunoSEQ multiplex PCR, yet TCRdb's version contains in-frame clones alone and is incomplete. That table supplies the V and J calls and clone size; D and trimming were determined from the DNA. Of 100,000 to 150,000 clones in the sample, approximately 82% are singletons; the top ten hold 3.5% to 4.5%.

This chain joins TRBV24-1 and TRBJ2-3, with D tentatively TRBD1 (6 bases). This receptor was identified in a woman in her fifties or sixties with acute or convalescent COVID-19. Sample: peripheral blood. CDR3 bases: TGTGCCACCAGTGACCGGACAGTCTCAGATACGCAGTATTTT. Protein sequence: CATSDRTVSDTQYF.